This TCR beta chain was retrieved from a study of siplizumab effects on memory and regulatory T cells. Study-wide results and limits: Most alloreactive clones went unmapped to unstimulated subsets; only a minor fraction mapped. Among sequences traceable to unstimulated CD4+ memory cells, alloreactive ones were significantly reduced by siplizumab.

Germline V gives CDR1 MGHRA, CDR2 YSYEKL. This CDR3 is 16 amino acids long. The V gene end was trimmed by 5 bases and the J gene end by 6 bases; junction bases not matched to a gene: 15. Assayed TCR templates numbered about 10^5 for each sample. Assay: immunoSEQ multiplex PCR; the TCRdb copy retains only in-frame clones and omits some. Of over 45,000 clones detected, around 97% appear once; the ten largest clones hold around 1%. A remark on this clone: Antigen unknown.

J is TRBJ2-7 and V is TRBV4-1, with 8 nucleotides matching TRBD1. The sample consisted of naive CD8+ T cells sorted from blood. This clonotype originated in a human donor in good health. The CDR3 DNA reads as TGCGCCAGCAGCGTAAACTCCGGGACAGGACCCTCCGAGCAGTACTTC. Its translation is CASSVNSGTGPSEQYF.